This T cell receptor (beta chain) is drawn from a study of blood T cell repertoires in COVID-19. Study context: Acute and convalescent COVID-19 specimens originated in the United States, Italy and Spain. Sources were T cells, B-cell-depleted T cells, or PBMCs; the material itself was cDNA or gDNA.

As originally analysed: Amplification of reference gene primers provided the estimated nucleated cell counts. The table came from immunoSEQ multiplex PCR; TCRdb's copy has only in-frame clones and leaves some out. D and trimming were read from the DNA, whereas the V and J calls and clone size are those reported in that table. Here the sample spans around 130,000 clones, about 84% being singletons. V lost 1 base, J lost 1 base, and 9 bases stayed unmatched. This CDR3 spans 17 amino acids. Germline loops: CDR1 SGHRS, CDR2 YFSETQ. This clone was found a few times. Sequenced: peripheral blood. The chain is built from TRBV5-1 and TRBJ2-3, with 7 bases identical to TRBD2. The sequence came from a man aged 55-75 years with acute or convalescent COVID-19. The CDR3: CASSLHGRQDGTDTQYF. Here the CDR3 DNA reads TGCGCCAGCAGCTTGCACGGGAGGCAGGATGGCACAGATACGCAGTATTTT. The variable domain in full, with the rest retrieved from reference TRBV5-1 and TRBJ2-3, is KAGVTQTPRYLIKTRGQQVTLSCSPISGHRSVSWYQQTPGQGLQFLFEYFSETQRNKGNFPGRFSGRQFSNSRSEMNVSTLELGDSALYLCASSLHGRQDGTDTQYFGPGTRLTVL.